This is a list of T cell receptor beta chains from one sample in a study of T cell responses to AZD1222 COVID-19 vaccine. Produced via immunoSEQ multiplex PCR; TCRdb's table is partial and in-frame only. This table holds about 140,000 clones, approximately 91% found once. The source material was peripheral blood, sampled 28 days after the second AZD1222 dose. The source is an adult who received the AZD1222 COVID-19 vaccine. CDR3s include the opening cysteine and the closing phenylalanine or tryptophan. Each record gives: clone size, D gene, J gene, V gene, CDR3 protein, CDR3 DNA. A D gene is named only where the DNA matches it firmly. Not all rows give a size; the values are once, few, many and, for expanded clones, a class.

>NA|TRBD1|TRBJ1-1|TRBV27
CASSLDRGGPEAFF
TGTGCCAGCAGTTTGGACAGGGGTGGGCCTGAAGCTTTCTTT
>NA|NA|TRBJ2-7|TRBV4-1
CASSQRGSYEQYF
TGCGCCAGCAGCCAGCGGGGCTCCTACGAGCAGTACTTC
>NA|TRBD2|TRBJ2-1|TRBV27
CANILAVNPYNEQFF
TGTGCCAACATACTAGCGGTCAACCCCTACAATGAGCAGTTCTTC
>NA|NA|TRBJ2-7|TRBV3-1/TRBV3-2
CASSQLDRYEQYF
TGTGCCAGCAGCCAATTAGACAGATACGAGCAGTACTTC
>NA|NA|TRBJ1-1|TRBV14
CASSPFSGSRGEAFF
TGTGCCAGCAGCCCCTTTTCGGGGTCTCGGGGGGAAGCTTTCTTT
>NA|NA|TRBJ2-5|TRBV7-7
CASSLDIGETQYF
TGTGCTAGCAGCTTAGATATTGGGGAGACCCAGTACTTC
>NA|TRBD1|TRBJ1-4|TRBV5-1
CASSAGTGGTTNEKLFF
TGCGCCAGCAGCGCCGGGACAGGAGGGACAACTAATGAAAAACTGTTTTTT
>NA|NA|TRBJ1-5|TRBV21-1
CASSKDRTESNQPQHF
TGTGCCAGCAGCAAAGATAGGACAGAAAGCAATCAGCCCCAGCATTTT
>NA|NA|TRBJ2-2|TRBV7-3
CASSLNTEAGELFF
TGTGCCAGCAGCTTAAACACGGAGGCCGGGGAGCTGTTTTTT
>NA|NA|TRBJ1-1|TRBV5-5
CASSLEGAGTEAFF
TGTGCCAGCAGCTTAGAAGGGGCGGGGACTGAAGCTTTCTTT
>NA|NA|TRBJ2-5|TRBV21-1
CASSKGGAGAETQYF
TGTGCCAGCAGCAAGGGGGGCGCAGGGGCAGAGACCCAGTACTTC
>NA|NA|TRBJ2-3|TRBV25-1
CASSELTSSVDTQYF
TGTGCCAGCAGTGAATTAACTAGCTCGGTAGATACGCAGTATTTT
>NA|TRBD1|TRBJ1-1|TRBV16
CASSLDVGQGLGSSIRDTEAFF
TGTGCCAGCAGCCTGGACGTTGGACAGGGGCTCGGATCCTCTATTAGGGACACTGAAGCTTTCTTT
>NA|TRBD1|TRBJ2-3|TRBV5-1
CASSYAPREGQSTDTQYF
TGCGCCAGCAGCTACGCCCCCCGCGAGGGACAGAGCACAGATACGCAGTATTTT
>NA|TRBD2|TRBJ2-1|TRBV19
CASRRLAGGSYNEQFF
TGTGCCAGTCGCAGACTAGCGGGAGGGTCCTACAATGAGCAGTTCTTC
>NA|TRBD1|TRBJ1-3|TRBV7-2
CASSNRGSGNTIYF
TGTGCCAGCAGCAACAGGGGCTCTGGAAACACCATATATTTT
>NA|TRBD2|TRBJ2-3|TRBV3-1/TRBV3-2
CASSQDWASGWIDTQYF
TGTGCCAGCAGCCAAGATTGGGCTAGCGGTTGGATAGATACGCAGTATTTT
>NA|NA|TRBJ1-1|TRBV25-1
CASSIPGQSPEAFF
TGTGCCAGCAGTATTCCAGGTCAAAGTCCCGAAGCTTTCTTT
>NA|TRBD1|TRBJ2-4|TRBV9
CASSAGPGTGSSKNIQYF
TGTGCCAGCAGCGCGGGACCAGGGACAGGGTCCTCCAAAAACATTCAGTACTTC
>NA|NA|TRBJ2-1|TRBV5-1
CASSFGMLDEQFF
TGCGCCAGCAGCTTCGGCATGTTGGATGAGCAGTTCTTC
>NA|NA|TRBJ1-4|TRBV6-1
CASSDRTAVEKLFF
TGTGCCAGCAGTGACCGGACAGCGGTTGAAAAACTGTTTTTT
>NA|NA|TRBJ1-1|TRBV2
CASAEARKNAEAFF
TGTGCCAGCGCGGAGGCCAGAAAAAACGCTGAAGCTTTCTTT
>NA|NA|TRBJ1-1|TRBV9
CASSVAPGAPEAFF
TGTGCCAGCAGCGTAGCTCCAGGGGCCCCTGAAGCTTTCTTT
>NA|NA|TRBJ2-1|TRBV7-2
CASSSASNSYNEQFF
TGTGCCAGCAGCTCCGCTAGCAACTCCTACAATGAGCAGTTCTTC
>NA|NA|TRBJ1-1|TRBV6-1
CASGEDSERAEAFF
TGTGCCAGCGGTGAGGACAGCGAAAGGGCTGAAGCTTTCTTT
>NA|NA|TRBJ1-6|TRBV15
CATSRDPGISSPLHF
TGTGCCACCAGCAGAGATCCAGGTATCTCTTCACCCCTCCACTTT
>once|TRBD2|TRBJ2-7|TRBV2
CASSRRLAGGSYEQYF
TGTGCCAGCAGTCGAAGACTAGCGGGAGGTTCCTACGAGCAGTACTTC
>NA|TRBD1|TRBJ2-1|TRBV7-8
CASSPPYTGTGSYNEQFF
TGTGCCAGCAGCCCGCCTTATACCGGGACAGGGTCCTACAATGAGCAGTTCTTC
>NA|NA|TRBJ2-7|TRBV19
CASSTTGTGLYEQYF
TGTGCCAGTAGTACAACCGGGACGGGCCTCTACGAGCAGTACTTC
>NA|TRBD1|TRBJ1-6|TRBV27
CASSFGTGANSPLHF
TGTGCCAGCAGTTTTGGGACAGGGGCTAATTCACCCCTCCACTTT
>NA|NA|TRBJ1-5|TRBV10-1
CPGRLGWCNQPQHF
TGCCCGGGGAGGTTAGGGTGGTGCAATCAGCCCCAGCATTTT
>NA|NA|TRBJ2-5|TRBV29-1
CSVVQGPQETQYF
TGCAGCGTTGTACAGGGACCCCAAGAGACCCAGTACTTC
>NA|TRBD1|TRBJ2-5|TRBV7-3
CASSSGPGQQETQYF
TGTGCCAGCAGCTCAGGACCGGGACAGCAAGAGACCCAGTACTTC
>NA|TRBD2|TRBJ2-3|TRBV9
CASSPGGPTNTQYF
TGTGCCAGCTCCCCGGGGGGACCCACGAATACGCAGTATTTT
>NA|NA|TRBJ1-1|TRBV19
CASSTGPTLNTEAFF
TGTGCCAGTAGTACGGGACCGACCCTGAACACTGAAGCTTTCTTT
>NA|TRBD2|TRBJ2-1|TRBV5-1
CASSFWGLAESYNEQFF
TGCGCCAGCAGCTTTTGGGGACTAGCGGAATCCTACAATGAGCAGTTCTTC
>NA|TRBD2|TRBJ2-7|TRBV14
CASSHGGLAEKYF
TGTGCCAGCAGCCACGGAGGACTAGCGGAAAAGTACTTC
>NA|NA|TRBJ1-2|TRBV3-1/TRBV3-2
CASSQVFGGSGGYTF
TGTGCCAGCAGCCAAGTTTTTGGGGGGTCGGGCGGCTACACCTTC
>NA|NA|TRBJ1-1|TRBV20-1
CSASNPGQLNTEAFF
TGCAGTGCTAGTAATCCTGGACAGCTAAACACTGAAGCTTTCTTT
>NA|NA|TRBJ1-3|TRBV7-9
CASTPTGSGNTIYF
TGTGCCAGCACACCGACAGGCTCTGGAAACACCATATATTTT
>NA|TRBD1|TRBJ1-2|TRBV6-5
CASRRQPGQNYGYTF
TGTGCCAGCAGGCGCCAACCGGGACAGAACTATGGCTACACCTTC
>once|TRBD1|TRBJ1-5|TRBV28
CASSSTGGNQPQHF
TGTGCCAGCAGTTCTACAGGGGGCAATCAGCCCCAGCATTTT
>NA|NA|TRBJ1-2|TRBV29-1
CSVAQDYGYTF
TGCAGCGTTGCGCAAGACTATGGCTACACCTTC
>NA|NA|TRBJ1-4|TRBV3-1/TRBV3-2
CASRNTGFSTNEKLFF
TGTGCCAGCAGGAATACAGGATTTTCAACTAATGAAAAACTGTTTTTT